This T cell receptor (beta chain) was recorded in a study of cytomegalovirus exposure and HLA in healthy donors. Study outcomes and limitations: No immune exposure information besides CMV serostatus was available. It emerged from a later analysis that several of the most significant clusters appeared to be linked to common viral pathogens.

A word on this clone: Its cognate antigen is unknown.

The PCR employed 60 Vbeta primers together with 13 Jbeta primers. Generated by immunoSEQ multiplex PCR, the TCRdb table keeps only in-frame clones and is missing some. The data show more than 95,000 clones, with under 90% seen just once and under 5% held by the top ten. This clonotype was obtained from a woman aged 25 to 39 in good health and CMV-seronegative. Input material: PBMCs.

CDR3 region: CATGKTGQGSYNEQFF. The CDR3 DNA reads TGTGCCACCGGGAAAACGGGACAGGGCTCCTACAATGAGCAGTTCTTC. This chain connects TRBV15 to TRBJ2-1; 9 bases map to TRBD1. In germline, CDR1 is LNHNV, CDR2 YYDKDF (reference sequence). This CDR3 comprises 16 residues. The J segment lost 0 bases and the V segment lost 8 bases, leaving 8 bases of the junction unmatched.